This is a list of T cell receptor beta chains from one sample in a study of OX40 agonist ivuxolimab in advanced cancers. Clones were sequenced by immunoSEQ multiplex PCR, and TCRdb holds only the in-frame ones, with some missing. The sample records 50,000 to 65,000 clones, 85% to 95% being singletons. The sequencing here drew on CD4+ or CD8+ T cells sorted from blood, taken in a trial of the OX40 agonist ivuxolimab. These receptors all come from an adult with an advanced solid tumor such as melanoma, head and neck, liver or kidney cancer. The CDR3 runs from the conserved cysteine through the conserved F or W. The order of the fields is D gene, J gene, clone size, V gene, CDR3 DNA, CDR3 protein. A D gene is named only where the DNA matches it firmly. Some rows have no size entry. The others give once, few or many, or a class for an expanded clone.

D gene: NA; J gene: TRBJ2-7; clone size: NA; V gene: TRBV9; CDR3 DNA: TGTGCCAGCAGCCCCGAACCGACTACGGCTGGGGAGGTGCAGTACTTC; CDR3 protein: CASSPEPTTAGEVQYF
D gene: NA; J gene: TRBJ1-1; clone size: once; V gene: TRBV9; CDR3 DNA: TGTGCCAGCAGCGTAGCAGGGGCGGGCACTGAAGCTTTCTTT; CDR3 protein: CASSVAGAGTEAFF
D gene: NA; J gene: TRBJ2-1; clone size: NA; V gene: TRBV5-1; CDR3 DNA: TGCGCCAGCAGCTTAGAAGGGTGGGGTTCCAATGAGCAGTTCTTC; CDR3 protein: CASSLEGWGSNEQFF
D gene: TRBD1; J gene: TRBJ1-5; clone size: once; V gene: TRBV19; CDR3 DNA: TGTGCCAGTAGCCCGACAGGGGGCTTCGGTCAGCCCCAGCATTTT; CDR3 protein: CASSPTGGFGQPQHF
D gene: NA; J gene: TRBJ1-2; clone size: NA; V gene: TRBV13; CDR3 DNA: TGTGCCAGCACCGGCCCCGGGAAACCTAACTATGGCTACACCTTC; CDR3 protein: CASTGPGKPNYGYTF
D gene: TRBD1; J gene: TRBJ1-1; clone size: once; V gene: TRBV27; CDR3 DNA: TGTGCCAGCAGTTTCGAACAGGGGATGAACACTGAAGCTTTCTTT; CDR3 protein: CASSFEQGMNTEAFF
D gene: NA; J gene: TRBJ1-5; clone size: NA; V gene: TRBV25-1; CDR3 DNA: TGTGCCAGCAGTGAATGGGAGAGTGGCACAGGTCCCCAGCATTTT; CDR3 protein: CASSEWESGTGPQHF
D gene: TRBD2; J gene: TRBJ2-1; clone size: NA; V gene: TRBV9; CDR3 DNA: TGTGCCACAGGCCCAACGGGAGGGGTAAATGAGCAGTTCTTC; CDR3 protein: CATGPTGGVNEQFF
D gene: NA; J gene: TRBJ2-7; clone size: NA; V gene: TRBV11-1; CDR3 DNA: TGTGCCAGCAGCTTAGAGGGGAACTACGAGCAGTACTTC; CDR3 protein: CASSLEGNYEQYF
D gene: TRBD1; J gene: TRBJ2-7; clone size: few; V gene: TRBV6-1; CDR3 DNA: TGTGCCAGCAGTGAGGGACAGGGGTCCTACGAGCAGTACTTC; CDR3 protein: CASSEGQGSYEQYF
D gene: NA; J gene: TRBJ2-3; clone size: few; V gene: TRBV4-1; CDR3 DNA: TGCGCCAGCAGCCAACTTGGGACTTCTCCCACAGATACGCAGTATTTT; CDR3 protein: CASSQLGTSPTDTQYF